This T cell receptor beta chain was documented in a study of CD8 T cells in Susac syndrome. Details on this clonotype: Its antigen is as yet unknown.

Germline values: CDR1 LNHDA, CDR2 SQIVND (reference sequence). This CDR3 has 13 amino acids. The germline V and J ends were trimmed by 6 bases and 6 bases, with 13 bases remaining between them. General study findings and limits: The TCR sequencing and HLA analysis in the study involved a relatively small number of individuals, as the study acknowledged.

It was treatment-naive patients with stable or active relapsing-remitting disease who made up the multiple sclerosis controls. TEMRA cells were enriched by FACS, and CD4+ and CD8+ T cells were negatively isolated. Random hexamers served to reverse transcribe roughly 0.5 to 1 ug RNA. Multiplex immunoSEQ PCR targeted 54 Vbeta and 13 Jbeta TCR beta segments. TCRdb re-called the immunoSEQ multiplex PCR reads through MiXCR, storing one row per CDR3 protein. The sample holds 170,000 or so distinct CDR3 sequences, approximately 94% seen once. The chain recombines TRBV19 with TRBJ2-3; D is unclear. The sequence came from a human donor with multiple sclerosis. Sequencing used CD4+ T cells from PBMCs. DNA of the CDR3: TGTGCCAGTAGACAGCGATCAGGCGATACGCAGTATTTT. Its translation: CASRQRSGDTQYF.